This TCR beta chain was sequenced in a study of blood T cell repertoires in COVID-19. Looking at the study overall: Samples of COVID-19 (acute and convalescent) were obtained from the United States, Italy and Spain. PBMCs, B-cell-depleted T cells, or T cells provided the cDNA or gDNA that made up the material.

This CDR3 has 15 amino acids. Germline loops: CDR1 MNHNS, CDR2 SASEGT. Trimming removed 0 bases from V and 3 bases from J; junction bases left unmatched: 4. How the authors handled the data: Nucleated cell number was recorded as an estimate derived from reference gene primer amplification. Generated by immunoSEQ multiplex PCR, the TCRdb table keeps only in-frame clones and is missing some. That table furnishes V, J and clone size, whereas the DNA furnished D and trimming. The sample gives about 50,000 clones, 88% of which show up once; around 9.6% is in the top ten. The chain recombines TRBV6-1 with TRBJ2-7; TRBD2 matches 8 bases. This sequence was found in a man over 45 with active COVID-19. Input material: peripheral blood. CDR3 residues: CASSEALLADYEQYF. The CDR3 coding sequence is TGTGCCAGCAGTGAAGCCTTACTAGCGGACTACGAGCAGTACTTC.